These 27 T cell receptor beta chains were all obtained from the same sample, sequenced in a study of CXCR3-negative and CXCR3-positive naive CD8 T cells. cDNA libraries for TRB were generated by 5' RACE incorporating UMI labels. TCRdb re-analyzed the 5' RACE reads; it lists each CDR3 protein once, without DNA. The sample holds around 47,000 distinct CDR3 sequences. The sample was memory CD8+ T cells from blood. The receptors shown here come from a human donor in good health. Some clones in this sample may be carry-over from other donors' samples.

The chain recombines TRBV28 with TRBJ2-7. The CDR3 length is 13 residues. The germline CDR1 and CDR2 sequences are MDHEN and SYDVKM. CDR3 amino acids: CASSPRTSYEQYF.

The CDR3 reads CASSAGTGLNEQFF. V gene TRBV23-1 combines with J gene TRBJ2-1; TCRdb outputs TRBD1, but without DNA this stays unchecked. TRBV23-1 is sorted into the ORF group, with uncertain function. The CDR3 totals 14 residues.

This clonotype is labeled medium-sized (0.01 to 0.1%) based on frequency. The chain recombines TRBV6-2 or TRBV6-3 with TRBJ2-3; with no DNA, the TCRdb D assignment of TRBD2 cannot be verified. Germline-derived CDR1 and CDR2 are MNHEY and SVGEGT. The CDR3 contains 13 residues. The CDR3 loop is CASGPTDTDTQYF.

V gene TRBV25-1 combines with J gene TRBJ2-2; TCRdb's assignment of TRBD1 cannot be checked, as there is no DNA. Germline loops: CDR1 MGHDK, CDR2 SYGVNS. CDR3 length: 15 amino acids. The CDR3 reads CASSELEQDTGELFF.

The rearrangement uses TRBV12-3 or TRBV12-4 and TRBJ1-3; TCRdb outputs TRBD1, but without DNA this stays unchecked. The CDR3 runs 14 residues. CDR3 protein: CASSGDRGGNTIYF.

The CDR3 sequence is CASSLAGNRNEQFF. V is TRBV11-1 and J is TRBJ2-1. Germline V gene sequence: CDR1 SGHAT, CDR2 FQDESV (reference sequence). CDR3 length: 14 amino acids.

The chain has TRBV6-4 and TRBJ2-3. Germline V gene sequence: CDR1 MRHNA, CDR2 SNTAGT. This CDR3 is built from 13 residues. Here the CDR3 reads CASSDAGTDTQYF.

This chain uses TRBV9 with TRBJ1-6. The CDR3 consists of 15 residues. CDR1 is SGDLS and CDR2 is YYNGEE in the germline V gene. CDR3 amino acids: CASSLGEVYNSPLHF. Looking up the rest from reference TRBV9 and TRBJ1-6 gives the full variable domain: DSGVTQTPKHLITATGQRVTLRCSPRSGDLSVYWYQQSLDQGLQFLIQYYNGEERAKGNILERFSAQQFPDLHSELNLSSLELGDSALYFCASSLGEVYNSPLHFGNGTRLTVT.

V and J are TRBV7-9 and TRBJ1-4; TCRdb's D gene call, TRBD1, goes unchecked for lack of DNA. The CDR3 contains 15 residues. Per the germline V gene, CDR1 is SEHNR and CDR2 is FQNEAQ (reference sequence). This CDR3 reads CASSSGFRAGEKLFF.

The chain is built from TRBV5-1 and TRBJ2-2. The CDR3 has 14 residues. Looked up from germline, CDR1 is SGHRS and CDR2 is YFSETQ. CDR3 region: CASSWEGNTGELFF.

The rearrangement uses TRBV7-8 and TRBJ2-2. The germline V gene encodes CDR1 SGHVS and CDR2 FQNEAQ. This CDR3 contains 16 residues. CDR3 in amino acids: CASSPHGSSETGELFF. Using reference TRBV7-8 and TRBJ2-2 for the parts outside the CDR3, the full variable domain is GAGVSQSPRYKVAKRGQDVALRCDPISGHVSLFWYQQALGQGPEFLTYFQNEAQLDKSGLPSDRFFAERPEGSVSTLKIQRTQQEDSAVYLCASSPHGSSETGELFFGEGSRLTVL.

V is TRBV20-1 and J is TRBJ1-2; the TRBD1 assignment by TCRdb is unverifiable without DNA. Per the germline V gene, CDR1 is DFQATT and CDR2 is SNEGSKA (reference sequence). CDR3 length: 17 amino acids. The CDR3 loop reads CSARDRAGDTHSYGYTF.

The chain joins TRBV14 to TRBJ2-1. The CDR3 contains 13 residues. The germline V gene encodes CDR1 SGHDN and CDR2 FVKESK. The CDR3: CASSQEIYNEQFF. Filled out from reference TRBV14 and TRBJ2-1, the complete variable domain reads EAGVTQFPSHSVIEKGQTVTLRCDPISGHDNLYWYRRVMGKEIKFLLHFVKESKQDESGMPNNRFLAERTGGTYSTLKVQPAELEDSGVYFCASSQEIYNEQFFGPGTRLTVL.

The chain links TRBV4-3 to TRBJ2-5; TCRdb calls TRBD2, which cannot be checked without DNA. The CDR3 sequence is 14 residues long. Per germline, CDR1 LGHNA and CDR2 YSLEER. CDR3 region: CASSRTSTGETQYF.

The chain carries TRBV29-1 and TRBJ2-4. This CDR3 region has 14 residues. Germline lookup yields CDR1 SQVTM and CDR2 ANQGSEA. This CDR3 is CSVEGADGKNIQYF.

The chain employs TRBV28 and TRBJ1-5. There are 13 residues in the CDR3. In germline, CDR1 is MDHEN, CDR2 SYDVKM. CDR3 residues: CASMEGSNQPQHF.

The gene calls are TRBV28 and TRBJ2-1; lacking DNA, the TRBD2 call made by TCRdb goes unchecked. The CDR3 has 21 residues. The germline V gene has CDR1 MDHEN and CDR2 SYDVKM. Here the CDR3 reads CASSPPFGLGRLALRENEQFF.

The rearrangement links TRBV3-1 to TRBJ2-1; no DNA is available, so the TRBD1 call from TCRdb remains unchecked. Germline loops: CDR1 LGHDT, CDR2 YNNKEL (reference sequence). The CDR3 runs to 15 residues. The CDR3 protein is CASSQGGSGGNEQFF.

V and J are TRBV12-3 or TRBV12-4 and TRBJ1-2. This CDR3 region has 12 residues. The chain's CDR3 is CAIGGRRDGYTF.

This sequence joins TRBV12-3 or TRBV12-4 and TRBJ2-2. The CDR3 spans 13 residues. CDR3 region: CASSRENTGELFF.

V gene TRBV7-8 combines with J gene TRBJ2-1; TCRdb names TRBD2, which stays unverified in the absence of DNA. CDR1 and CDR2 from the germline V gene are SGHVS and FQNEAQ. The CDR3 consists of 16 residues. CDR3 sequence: CASSSPSNARLDEQFF. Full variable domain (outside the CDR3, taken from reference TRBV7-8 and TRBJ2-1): GAGVSQSPRYKVAKRGQDVALRCDPISGHVSLFWYQQALGQGPEFLTYFQNEAQLDKSGLPSDRFFAERPEGSVSTLKIQRTQQEDSAVYLCASSSPSNARLDEQFFGPGTRLTVL.

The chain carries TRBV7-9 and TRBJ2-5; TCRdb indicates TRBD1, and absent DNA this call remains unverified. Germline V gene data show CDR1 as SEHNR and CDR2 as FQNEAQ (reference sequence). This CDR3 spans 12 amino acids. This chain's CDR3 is CASGTGGETQYF.

The CDR3 sequence is CASSDFPGPRSFYTEAFF. J is TRBJ1-1 and V is TRBV6-1; TCRdb designates TRBD1, a call that cannot be tested without DNA. The CDR3 length is 18 residues. The germline CDR1 and CDR2 sequences are MNHNS and SASEGT.

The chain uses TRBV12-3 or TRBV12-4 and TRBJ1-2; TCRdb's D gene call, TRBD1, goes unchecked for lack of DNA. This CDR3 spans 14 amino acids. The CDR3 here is CASSPVKANYGYTF.

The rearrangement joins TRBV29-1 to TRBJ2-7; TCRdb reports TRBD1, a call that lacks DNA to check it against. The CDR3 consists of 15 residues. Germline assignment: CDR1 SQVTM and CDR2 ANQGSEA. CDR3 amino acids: CSVEIPGQGPYEQYF.

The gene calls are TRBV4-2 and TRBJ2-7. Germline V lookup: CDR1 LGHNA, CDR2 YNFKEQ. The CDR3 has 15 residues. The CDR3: CASSQGRGELDEQYF.

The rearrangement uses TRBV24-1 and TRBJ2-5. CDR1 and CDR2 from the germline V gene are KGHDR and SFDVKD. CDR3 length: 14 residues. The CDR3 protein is CATSDLTAEETQYF.